This TCR beta chain appears in the sequencing data of a study of cytomegalovirus exposure and HLA in healthy donors. The V gene's germline CDR1 is SGHRS and CDR2 YFSETQ. The CDR3 has 14 residues. V was cut by 2 bases and J by 5 bases, with 12 bases left in between. Researchers ran the PCR with 60 Vbeta and 13 Jbeta primers. Measured with immunoSEQ multiplex PCR; TCRdb has only the in-frame clones, and not every one. The data contain fewer than 150,000 clones, around 63% of them singletons. Sequenced material: PBMCs. The receptor's source is a human donor in good health. The J gene is TRBJ2-3, the V gene TRBV5-1, with no clear D. CDR3 residues: CASSFGQAEDTQYF. For the CDR3, the DNA is TGCGCCAGCAGCTTTGGGCAGGCCGAAGATACGCAGTATTTT.